Included here is one T cell receptor beta chain sequence, with context. The antigen remains unidentified. This sample was taken from a study of shared clonotypes between healthy human individuals. Study findings and constraints: Though the depth was large, rarefaction showed that sorted-subset sequencing was incomplete.

This CDR3 is built from 16 residues. The germline V gene encodes CDR1 MNHEY and CDR2 SMNVEV (reference sequence). The V segment lost 2 bases and the J segment 1 base; nucleotides outside the gene matches: 5. Sequencing was performed with immunoSEQ multiplex PCR; in TCRdb, only in-frame clones are kept and a portion is missing. Of over 2,000,000 clones in the sample, just under 95% were seen once. CD8 cells regarded as naive lacked CD45RO, were positively chosen for CCR7, and omitted terminally differentiated effector memory CD45RA+ cells. The donors, healthy adults who were HIV-negative, had experienced no recent acute infections or vaccinations.

The clonotype comes from a man between 18 and 29 years old in good health. Some clones in this sample may be carry-over from other donors' samples. The V call is TRBV27, the J call TRBJ2-5; TRBD2 aligns across 9 bases. Sequenced material: naive CD8+ T cells from PBMCs. CDR3 protein: CASSLRREGLQETQYF. The CDR3 DNA reads TGTGCCAGCAGTTTAAGGCGGGAGGGCCTCCAAGAGACCCAGTACTTC.